This T cell receptor (beta chain) was observed in a study of T cells after yellow fever vaccination. The CDR3 is made up of 15 amino acids. After removal of 8 bases from V and 4 bases from J, the junction contained 8 bases not matched to a gene. The germline V gene has CDR1 MNHNS and CDR2 SASEGT. TCRdb fed the 5' RACE reads into MiXCR, producing one record per CDR3 protein. Seen here are about 550,000 distinct CDR3 sequences, 15% to 20% observed once, and the top ten hold roughly 13%. This receptor was obtained from a man in his thirties or forties who received the YFV17D yellow fever vaccine. The starting material was PBMCs, obtained 15 days after the yellow fever booster vaccination. The chain combines TRBV6-1 with TRBJ2-3; 11 nucleotides line up with TRBD2. The chain's CDR3 is CASGASGRSSDTQYF. Here the CDR3 DNA reads TGTGCCAGCGGCGCTAGCGGGAGGAGCTCAGATACGCAGTATTTT.